The 32 T cell receptor beta chains presented below share a single source sample, sequenced in a study of cytomegalovirus exposure and HLA in healthy donors. PCR amplification relied on 60 Vbeta primers (plus 13 Jbeta primers). The table came from immunoSEQ multiplex PCR; TCRdb's copy has only in-frame clones and leaves some out. The repertoire has approximately 180,000 clones, around 80% of them found once; the top ten carry under 5%. The sequencing sample was made of PBMCs. All receptors come from a man aged 18 to 30 in good health and CMV-seronegative.

This clone was recorded only once. V is TRBV7-2 and J is TRBJ2-5, with a tentative D call TRBD1 (5 bases). The V gene's germline CDR1 is SGHTA and CDR2 FQGNSA. The V gene lost 1 base and the J gene lost 2 bases, with 20 bases spanning the gap. The CDR3 covers 18 residues. CDR3 nucleotides: TGTGCCAGCAGCTTAGAATGGGGCGATAGGTGGCAGCAAGAGACCCAGTACTTC. This encodes CASSLEWGDRWQQETQYF. Full variable domain (rest looked up from reference TRBV7-2 and TRBJ2-5): GAGVSQSPSNKVTEKGKDVELRCDPISGHTALYWYRQSLGQGLEFLIYFQGNSAPDKSGLPSDRFSAERTGGSVSTLTIQRTQQEDSAVYLCASSLEWGDRWQQETQYFGPGTRLLVL.

The chain has TRBV18 and TRBJ1-3; D remains unclear. The CDR3 sequence is 16 residues long. V was trimmed by 3 bases and J by 0 bases, leaving 12 bases between them. The V gene's germline CDR1 is KGHSH and CDR2 LQKENI. CDR3 in amino acids: CASSPYDSSSGNTIYF. The CDR3 DNA is TGTGCCAGCTCACCCTATGACTCCTCCTCTGGAAACACCATATATTTT.

The V gene is TRBV5-5, the J gene TRBJ2-5; TRBD2 matches 8 bases. This CDR3 has 14 amino acids. The germline V gene encodes CDR1 SGHKS and CDR2 YYEKEE (reference sequence). Unmatched junction bases numbered 8, after V lost 6 bases and J lost 4 bases. The CDR3 is CASTHWAGGETQYF. CDR3 DNA sequence: TGTGCCAGCACCCACTGGGCGGGAGGAGAGACCCAGTACTTC. The full variable domain, completed using reference TRBV5-5 and TRBJ2-5, is DAGVTQSPTHLIKTRGQQVTLRCSPISGHKSVSWYQQVLGQGPQFIFQYYEKEERGRGNFPDRFSARQFPNYSSELNVNALLLGDSALYLCASTHWAGGETQYFGPGTRLLVL.

The chain combines TRBV5-1 with TRBJ1-2; D remains ambiguous. V lost 4 bases and J lost 0, with 7 bases in between. This CDR3 comprises 13 residues. Germline-derived CDR1 and CDR2 are SGHRS and YFSETQ. The CDR3 loop is CASSPGSNYGYTF. The CDR3 coding sequence is TGCGCCAGCAGCCCGGGTTCTAACTATGGCTACACCTTC.

This clone was picked up one time. This rearrangement joins TRBV18 to TRBJ1-1; 9 bases line up with TRBD1. The CDR3 sequence is 16 residues long. Per the germline V gene, CDR1 is KGHSH and CDR2 is LQKENI. V trimming: 1 base; J trimming: 5 bases; junction bases outside the gene matches: 8. The CDR3 protein is CASSPRTGAEVTEAFF. The DNA of the CDR3 is TGTGCCAGCTCACCACGGACAGGGGCGGAGGTTACTGAAGCTTTCTTT.

The rearrangement joins TRBV2 to TRBJ2-7; TRBD2 aligns across 13 bases. The CDR3 is 15 residues long. Germline V gene lookup returns CDR1 SNHLY and CDR2 FYNNEI. The V segment lost 6 bases and the J segment 6 bases; nucleotides outside the gene matches: 8. The CDR3 protein is CASRETSGGAGEQYF. DNA of the CDR3: TGTGCCAGCAGGGAAACTAGCGGGGGGGCCGGCGAGCAGTACTTC.

The gene calls are TRBV23-1 and TRBJ1-2, with 8 bases identical to TRBD1. TRBV23-1 is reported as an ORF; its role is uncertain. The CDR3 spans 15 residues. The trim removed 4 bases at V and 4 bases at J, leaving 8 bases unmatched. CDR3 amino acids: CASSPSTGGIYGYTF. The DNA of the CDR3 is TGCGCCAGCAGTCCGTCTACAGGGGGGATCTATGGCTACACCTTC.

The chain links TRBV7-9 to TRBJ2-3; perhaps TRBD1 as D (6 bases). Germline loops: CDR1 SEHNR, CDR2 FQNEAQ (reference sequence). Trimming shortened V by 6 bases and J by 5 bases, and 6 bases separated the two germline ends. The length of the CDR3 is 11 residues. As DNA, the CDR3 is TGTGCCAGCAGGGACAGAGATACGCAGTATTTT. Amino acid sequence: CASRDRDTQYF.

This chain joins TRBV6-7 and TRBJ2-2; TRBD1 aligns across 8 bases. TRBV6-7 is an open reading frame whose function is uncertain. The length of the CDR3 is 17 residues. J gave up 0 bases and V 7 bases, and 10 bases lay outside the gene matches. The CDR3: CASTPDRGFSNTGELFF. Written as DNA, the CDR3 is TGTGCCAGCACTCCTGACAGGGGTTTTTCGAACACCGGGGAGCTGTTTTTT.

The chain links TRBV5-1 to TRBJ2-5, with TRBD2 as a possible D gene (7 bases). The length of the CDR3 is 14 residues. Germline lookup yields CDR1 SGHRS and CDR2 YFSETQ. With 5 bases removed from V and 1 base from J, the gap between germline ends came to 12 bases. As DNA, the CDR3 is TGCGCCAGCAGTAAGGGGGGGGTCCAAGAGACCCAGTACTTC. Its protein product is CASSKGGVQETQYF.

The rearrangement joins TRBV6-5 to TRBJ2-2; no clear D gene. Germline V gene lookup returns CDR1 MNHEY and CDR2 SVGAGI. V was pared by 2 bases and J by 6 bases, with 7 bases between. The CDR3 contains 13 residues. This CDR3 is CASSYPLAGELFF. As DNA, the CDR3 is TGTGCCAGCAGTTACCCTCTTGCCGGGGAGCTGTTTTTT.

The V and J genes are TRBV6-5 and TRBJ2-1; tentatively, D is TRBD1 (6 bases). The CDR3 contains 14 residues. V lost 5 bases, J lost 7 bases, and 15 bases lay in between. The germline V gene has CDR1 MNHEY and CDR2 SVGAGI. CDR3 residues: CASSPGALINEQFF. As DNA, the CDR3 is TGTGCCAGCAGTCCAGGGGCGCTCATAAATGAGCAGTTCTTC.

This chain joins TRBV4-1 and TRBJ1-2, with D possibly TRBD1 on 5 matching bases. V lost 4 bases and J lost 3, with 18 bases in between. Germline CDR1 MGHRA, CDR2 YSYEKL. The CDR3 is 16 amino acids. In nucleotides, the CDR3 is TGCGCCAGCAGCCCTTCTGGCACAGGACCTTACTATGGCTACACCTTC. This translates into CASSPSGTGPYYGYTF.

The genes are TRBV6-6 and TRBJ2-5; TRBD1 is a possible D gene (8 bases). This CDR3 has 16 residues. V was shortened by 6 bases and J by 2 bases, with 19 bases between the two germline ends. Germline values: CDR1 MNHNY, CDR2 SVGAGI (reference sequence). The chain's CDR3 is CASREQGGLVQETQYF. As DNA, the CDR3 is TGTGCCAGCAGGGAACAGGGGGGGCTTGTGCAAGAGACCCAGTACTTC.

This clone was counted a few times. V usage is TRBV28 and J usage is TRBJ1-4, with TRBD1 as a possible D gene (6 bases). Germline CDR1 reads MDHEN; CDR2 reads SYDVKM. The V end was cut by 5 bases, the J end by 5 bases, with 15 bases between. The CDR3 is made up of 15 amino acids. This CDR3 reads CASSQGSGVNEKLFF. The CDR3 nucleotides read TGTGCCAGCAGTCAGGGATCAGGGGTGAATGAAAAACTGTTTTTT.

With respect to this clone: At one end, the junction sequence differs from germline, possibly due to a read error. The rearrangement joins TRBV7-9 to TRBJ1-2; no definite D call. CDR3 length: 14 amino acids. CDR1 SEHNR and CDR2 FQNEAQ come from the germline V gene (reference sequence). The CDR3 DNA follows: TGTTCCAGCAGCTTAGTCGCAGTCCTTTATGGCTACACCTTC. Translation gives CSSSLVAVLYGYTF. The full variable domain, with the rest looked up from reference TRBV7-9 and TRBJ1-2, is DTGVSQNPRHKITKRGQNVTFRCDPISEHNRLYWYRQTLGQGPEFLTYFQNEAQLEKSRLLSDRFSAERPKGSFSTLEIQRTEQGDSAMYLCSSSLVAVLYGYTFGSGTRLTVV.

This sequence joins TRBV19 and TRBJ2-5, with 7 bases identical to TRBD1. V dropped 4 bases and J dropped 2; count of bases not matched to a gene: 1. Germline-derived CDR1 and CDR2 are LNHDA and SQIVND (reference sequence). The CDR3 runs to 13 residues. Here the CDR3 DNA reads TGTGCCAGTAGTACGGGACAGCAAGAGACCCAGTACTTC. This encodes CASSTGQQETQYF.

The CDR3 is CASSDGGPTDTQYF. DNA of the CDR3: TGTGCCAGCAGTGATGGAGGGCCCACAGATACGCAGTATTTT. The gene calls are TRBV6-4 and TRBJ2-3, with D maybe TRBD2 (6 bases). The V end was cut by 3 bases, the J end by 2 bases, with 9 bases between. CDR1 and CDR2 from the germline V gene are MRHNA and SNTAGT. CDR3 length equals 14 residues.

This chain uses TRBV4-1 with TRBJ2-5; weak D call: TRBD2 (7 bases). The DNA matches TRBJ2-7 better at its end, which makes the J call doubtful. The length of the CDR3 is 13 residues. Germline V lookup: CDR1 MGHRA, CDR2 YSYEKL. The CDR3 loop reads CASTGRGRYEQYF. The CDR3 DNA is TGCGCCAGCACTGGGAGGGGGAGGTACGAGCAGTACTTC.

V and J are TRBV5-1 and TRBJ2-2; 7 nucleotides match TRBD1. In germline, CDR1 is SGHRS, CDR2 YFSETQ. The V segment lost 2 bases and the J segment 1 base; nucleotides outside the gene matches: 8. CDR3 size: 17 residues. CDR3 sequence reads: CASSFPRGRMNTGELFF. CDR3 coding DNA: TGCGCCAGCAGCTTTCCAAGGGGGCGGATGAACACCGGGGAGCTGTTTTTT.

This chain joins TRBV13 and TRBJ2-5; 8 nucleotides line up with TRBD1. V shed 5 bases and J 4 bases; nucleotides not matched to a gene: 9. This CDR3 is built from 15 residues. The germline V gene has CDR1 PRHDT and CDR2 FYEKMQ (reference sequence). The CDR3 here is CASSNRQGRVETQYF. In DNA, the CDR3 is TGTGCCAGCAGCAACCGACAGGGGCGAGTAGAGACCCAGTACTTC.

V gene TRBV5-1 combines with J gene TRBJ1-1; TRBD1 might be the D (5 bases). CDR3 length: 15 residues. V lost 1 base and J 0 bases, leaving 10 bases between the germline ends. The germline V gene encodes CDR1 SGHRS and CDR2 YFSETQ. CDR3 nucleotides: TGCGCCAGCAGCTTGAGGACACCAGTGAACACTGAAGCTTTCTTT. This codes for CASSLRTPVNTEAFF.

The V and J genes are TRBV5-1 and TRBJ1-4; 11 bases are a match to TRBD1. Trimming took 4 bases from V and 8 from J; bases not matched to a gene: 7. The CDR3 length is 15 residues. CDR1 and CDR2 from the germline V gene are SGHRS and YFSETQ. This CDR3 is CASSPDRGQGEKLFF. CDR3 bases: TGCGCCAGCAGCCCGGACAGGGGGCAGGGAGAAAAACTGTTTTTT.

This sequence joins TRBV27 and TRBJ1-4; D is possibly TRBD1 (6 bases). The germline V and J ends were trimmed by 6 bases and 8 bases, with 13 bases remaining between them. The germline V gene has CDR1 MNHEY and CDR2 SMNVEV (reference sequence). CDR3 size: 13 residues. CDR3 region: CASSAITGEKLFF. The CDR3 nucleotides are TGTGCCAGCAGCGCAATAACAGGGGAAAAACTGTTTTTT.

The chain joins TRBV7-2 to TRBJ2-1, with 9 bases lining up with TRBD2. Germline V lookup: CDR1 SGHTA, CDR2 FQGNSA. J lost 6 bases, V lost 7 bases, and 7 bases had no gene match. The CDR3 contains 14 residues. The CDR3 here is CASTKGTSRNEQFF. CDR3 in DNA: TGTGCCAGCACCAAGGGGACTAGCCGCAATGAGCAGTTCTTC.

The V gene is TRBV2, the J gene TRBJ2-5; D is perhaps TRBD1 (5 bases). Germline values: CDR1 SNHLY, CDR2 FYNNEI. V was pared by 6 bases and J by 5 bases, with 13 bases between. This CDR3 contains 13 residues. For the CDR3, the DNA is TGTGCCAGCAGGGCAGGGTCTCGGGAGACCCAGTACTTC. Its translation: CASRAGSRETQYF.

J is TRBJ1-2 and V is TRBV2; the D gene is possibly TRBD1 (5 bases). CDR1 SNHLY and CDR2 FYNNEI come from the germline V gene. The V gene lost 2 bases and the J gene lost 8 bases, with 12 bases spanning the gap. This CDR3 region has 13 residues. CDR3 amino acids: CASSEQGTGGYTF. CDR3 nucleotide sequence: TGTGCCAGCAGTGAACAGGGTACTGGCGGCTACACCTTC.

This clone was detected only a few times. J is TRBJ1-5 and V is TRBV7-2, with D perhaps TRBD1 (5 bases). In germline, CDR1 is SGHTA, CDR2 FQGNSA. The V and J ends lost 3 bases and 4 bases respectively, with 13 bases between them. The CDR3 is made up of 15 amino acids. DNA for the CDR3: TGTGCCAGCAGCTTGGGGGGGACGGGGAATCAGCCCCAGCATTTT. It translates to CASSLGGTGNQPQHF.

The CDR3, as DNA: TGTGCCAGCAGTTCTATTGCGGGACAGGGAAAAGATACGCAGTATTTT. The encoded protein is CASSSIAGQGKDTQYF. This sequence joins TRBV28 and TRBJ2-3, with 9 bases identical to TRBD1. The CDR3 extends over 16 amino acids. The V gene's germline CDR1 is MDHEN and CDR2 SYDVKM. Trimming took 4 bases from V and 5 from J; bases not matched to a gene: 10.

The J gene is TRBJ2-7, the V gene TRBV19; a possible D gene is TRBD2 (6 bases). Germline V gene data show CDR1 as LNHDA and CDR2 as SQIVND (reference sequence). This CDR3 has 15 residues. The germline V and J ends were trimmed by 6 bases and 0 bases, with 15 bases remaining between them. CDR3 in amino acids: CASSPGGLHSYEQYF. CDR3 sequence (DNA): TGTGCCAGTAGCCCCGGGGGACTCCACTCCTACGAGCAGTACTTC.

This clone was detected a few times. The chain joins TRBV5-5 to TRBJ1-6, with unresolved D. With 4 bases removed from V and 7 bases from J, the gap between germline ends came to 6 bases. CDR3 length equals 12 residues. The V gene's germline CDR1 is SGHKS and CDR2 YYEKEE (reference sequence). This CDR3 reads CASSGLNSPLHF. The CDR3 DNA reads as TGTGCCAGCAGCGGGCTGAATTCACCCCTCCACTTT. The full variable domain, with the rest looked up from reference TRBV5-5 and TRBJ1-6, is DAGVTQSPTHLIKTRGQQVTLRCSPISGHKSVSWYQQVLGQGPQFIFQYYEKEERGRGNFPDRFSARQFPNYSSELNVNALLLGDSALYLCASSGLNSPLHFGNGTRLTVT.

CDR3 region: CASSESGRAREQYF. CDR3 DNA sequence: TGTGCCAGCAGTGAATCGGGCAGGGCGCGCGAGCAGTACTTC. The rearrangement joins TRBV6-1 to TRBJ2-7; TRBD1 might be the D (5 bases). This CDR3 is built from 14 residues. Germline V gives CDR1 MNHNS, CDR2 SASEGT. V lost 2 bases and J lost 6, with 14 bases in between.